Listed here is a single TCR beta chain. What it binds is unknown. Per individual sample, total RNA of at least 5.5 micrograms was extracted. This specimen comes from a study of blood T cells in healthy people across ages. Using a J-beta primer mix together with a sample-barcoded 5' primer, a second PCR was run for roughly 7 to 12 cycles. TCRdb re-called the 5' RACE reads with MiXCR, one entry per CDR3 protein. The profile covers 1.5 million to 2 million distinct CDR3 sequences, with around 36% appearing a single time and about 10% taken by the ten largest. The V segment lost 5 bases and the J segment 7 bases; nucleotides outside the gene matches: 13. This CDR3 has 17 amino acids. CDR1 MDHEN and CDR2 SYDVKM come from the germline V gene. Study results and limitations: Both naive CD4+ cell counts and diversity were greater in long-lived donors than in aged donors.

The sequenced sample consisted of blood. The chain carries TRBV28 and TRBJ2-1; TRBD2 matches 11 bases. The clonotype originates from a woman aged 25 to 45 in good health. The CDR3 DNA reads TGTGCCAGCAGTCCAAGACTAGCGGGAAGGTTGGGTAATGAGCAGTTCTTC. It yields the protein CASSPRLAGRLGNEQFF.